This TCR beta chain stems from a study of cytomegalovirus exposure and HLA in healthy donors. Study-wide points: Most TCR beta V segments were productive about 87% or about 30% of the time in an earlier analysis.

PCR employed 60 Vbeta and 13 Jbeta primers. Assay used: immunoSEQ multiplex PCR; TCRdb lists only in-frame clones, some missing. The profile shows approximately 190,000 clones, over 75% of them singletons. CDR1 and CDR2 from the germline V gene are SGHAT and FQNNGV. The CDR3 length is 14 residues. J lost 2 bases, V lost 3 bases, and 1 base had no gene match. Note on this clone: Its antigen is not known.

The TCR originated in a man in his fifties or sixties in good health and CMV-seronegative. V gene TRBV11-2 combines with J gene TRBJ2-7; 10 bases fit TRBD1. The sample taken for sequencing was PBMCs. This CDR3 is CASSFGTGAYEQYF. CDR3 DNA sequence: TGTGCCAGCAGCTTCGGGACAGGGGCCTACGAGCAGTACTTC.